Shown below are 18 T cell receptor beta chains from a single sample sequenced in a study of Ad26.COV2.S vaccination and SARS-CoV-2 variants. Method: immunoSEQ multiplex PCR; TCRdb's copy keeps in-frame clones and lacks some. The sample includes 360,000 or so clones, around 87% of them seen just once. As to treatment: 15 to 20 received Ad26.COV2.S at low or high dose, single or two shots; 5 received placebo; per-sample allocation not given. The samples were gathered on day 63 after the first injection of vaccine or placebo. The sequenced sample was peripheral blood, obtained in a trial of Ad26.COV2.S vaccine versus placebo. The receptors were gathered from a person between 18 and 59 years old who received the Ad26.COV2.S COVID-19 vaccine or a placebo.

The chain links TRBV4-1 to TRBJ2-5, with 10 bases matching TRBD2. The CDR3 totals 18 residues. The germline gives CDR1 MGHRA, CDR2 YSYEKL. The J segment lost 5 bases and the V segment lost 0 bases, leaving 12 bases of the junction unmatched. CDR3 residues: CASSQEGSGGYFGETQYF. DNA of the CDR3: TGCGCCAGCAGCCAAGAGGGTAGCGGGGGGTACTTTGGGGAGACCCAGTACTTC.

V and J are TRBV12-3 or TRBV12-4 and TRBJ2-1; D ambiguous. The CDR3 runs to 13 residues. V dropped 3 bases and J dropped 7 bases, with 10 bases sitting between them. The CDR3 bases are TGTGCCAGCAGTTTTTCGCGGTGGAATGAGCAGTTCTTC. Protein product: CASSFSRWNEQFF.

The chain carries TRBV6-5 and TRBJ1-5, with D unresolved. The CDR3 is 13 amino acids. Germline loops: CDR1 MNHEY, CDR2 SVGAGI. Deletions cut 5 bases from V and 3 bases from J, with 8 bases between. CDR3 DNA sequence: TGTGCCAGCAGTCGGGTGAACAATCAGCCCCAGCATTTT. Amino acids: CASSRVNNQPQHF.

The chain is built from TRBV5-1 and TRBJ2-2, with 8 bases matching TRBD2. This CDR3 comprises 17 residues. Trimming cost V 0 bases and J 2 bases; bases outside gene matches: 6. Germline loops: CDR1 SGHRS, CDR2 YFSETQ. This CDR3 reads CASSLVPAGANTGELFF. Here the CDR3 DNA reads TGCGCCAGCAGCTTGGTACCAGCGGGAGCTAACACCGGGGAGCTGTTTTTT.

This clone has just a few counts. V and J are TRBV19 and TRBJ1-3; D ambiguous. The V end lost 8 bases, the J end lost 2 bases, and 10 bases lay between the germline ends. Germline V gene lookup returns CDR1 LNHDA and CDR2 SQIVND (reference sequence). The length of the CDR3 is 13 residues. CDR3 sequence: CASRSVAGNTIYF. CDR3 sequence (DNA): TGTGCCAGTCGATCCGTGGCTGGAAACACCATATATTTT.

The CDR3 bases are TGTGCCACCAGCAGAGAGCCTTCCCTCTCGGAGTTTGGTCCTGGGGCCAACGTCCTGACTTTC. Amino acid sequence: CATSREPSLSEFGPGANVLTF. The chain couples TRBV15 to TRBJ2-6; D remains ambiguous. This CDR3 region has 21 residues. V was pared by 0 bases and J by 2 bases, with 23 bases between. Germline values: CDR1 LNHNV, CDR2 YYDKDF (reference sequence).

The chain joins TRBV4-1 to TRBJ1-5; weak D call: TRBD1 (5 bases). With 4 bases removed from V and 7 bases from J, the gap between germline ends came to 14 bases. The CDR3 is 14 amino acids. The germline gives CDR1 MGHRA, CDR2 YSYEKL. As DNA, the CDR3 is TGCGCCAGCAGCCCAGCGGGGACGAGACAGCCCCAGCATTTT. This translates into CASSPAGTRQPQHF.

The genes are TRBV4-1 and TRBJ2-7; tentatively, D is TRBD1 or TRBD2 (5 bases each). The germline V gene encodes CDR1 MGHRA and CDR2 YSYEKL. The CDR3 spans 15 residues. Trimming removed 0 bases from V and 0 bases from J, with 9 bases in between. The CDR3 nucleotides read TGCGCCAGCAGCCAAGAAGAGAGGGGCTCCTACGAGCAGTACTTC. Protein sequence: CASSQEERGSYEQYF.

The chain joins TRBV4-3 to TRBJ2-7; D call uncertain. Germline loops: CDR1 LGHNA, CDR2 YSLEER. With 0 bases removed from V and 3 bases from J, the gap between germline ends came to 6 bases. The CDR3 has 13 residues. The CDR3 nucleotides read TGCGCCAGCAGCCAAGATACAGACTACGAGCAGTACTTC. The encoded protein is CASSQDTDYEQYF.

The chain recombines TRBV9 with TRBJ1-2; the D gene is possibly TRBD1 (6 bases). V was cut by 4 bases and J by 4 bases, with 20 bases left in between. The CDR3 loop spans 16 amino acids. The V gene's germline CDR1 is SGDLS and CDR2 YYNGEE. The CDR3 loop reads CASSPSGGGDSYGYTF. The CDR3 nucleotides are TGTGCCAGCAGCCCTTCCGGGGGGGGCGACTCCTATGGCTACACCTTC.

The chain couples TRBV4-1 to TRBJ1-1, with TRBD1 identical over 8 bases. The length of the CDR3 is 12 residues. Germline-derived CDR1 and CDR2 are MGHRA and YSYEKL. The V segment lost 1 base and the J segment 10 bases; nucleotides outside the gene matches: 2. CDR3 bases: TGCGCCAGCAGCCAAGTTGACAGGGGAGCTTTCTTT. Amino acids: CASSQVDRGAFF.

The CDR3 DNA reads as TGTGCCAGCAGCCCCGGGACAGAGAATCAGCCCCAGCATTTT. Its translation is CASSPGTENQPQHF. The V gene is TRBV7-3, the J gene TRBJ1-5; 7 bases are shared with TRBD1. CDR1 is SGHTA and CDR2 is FQGTGA in the germline V gene. CDR3 length: 14 amino acids. The ends lost 5 bases at V and 4 bases at J; junction bases unmatched: 5.

The DNA of the CDR3 is TGTGCCAGCTTACAGGGAGTGGGTGAAAAACTGTTTTTT. Translating it yields CASLQGVGEKLFF. V is TRBV18 and J is TRBJ1-4; maybe TRBD1 (6 bases). The CDR3 consists of 13 residues. From germline, CDR1 is KGHSH and CDR2 LQKENI. Trimming took off 7 bases at V and 7 bases at J, with 13 bases between the two ends.

The CDR3 bases are TGTGCCAGCAGTGAAAGGACAAATCAGCCCCAGCATTTT. Translating it yields CASSERTNQPQHF. This chain joins TRBV6-1 and TRBJ1-5, with a weak D call TRBD1 (5 bases). Trimming took off 2 bases at V and 4 bases at J, with 6 bases between the two ends. This CDR3 region has 13 residues. Germline V CDR1 and CDR2: MNHNS, SASEGT.

The rearrangement joins TRBV5-1 to TRBJ2-1; TRBD2 might be the D (6 bases). The ends were cut back, 0 bases at V and 12 bases at J, with 10 bases in the middle. Germline V lookup: CDR1 SGHRS, CDR2 YFSETQ. This CDR3 has 12 residues. This CDR3 is CASSLGAGGQFF. The CDR3 DNA is TGCGCCAGCAGCTTGGGGGCCGGGGGGCAGTTCTTC.

The chain combines TRBV6-5 with TRBJ1-1, with 8 bases lining up with TRBD1. The V gene's germline CDR1 is MNHEY and CDR2 SVGAGI. This CDR3 has 13 residues. V lost 10 bases and J lost 0; bases outside the gene matches: 4. DNA for the CDR3: TGTGCCACCTGGGGACAGGTGAACACTGAAGCTTTCTTT. As protein: CATWGQVNTEAFF.

This clone was counted once. The rearrangement links TRBV27 to TRBJ2-1, with 8 nucleotides matching TRBD1. The junction had 8 bases not matched to a gene; V was cut back by 5 bases and J by 2 bases. The V gene's germline CDR1 is MNHEY and CDR2 SMNVEV (reference sequence). The CDR3 covers 16 residues. The CDR3 region is CASSVTGTGPYNEQFF. The CDR3 bases are TGTGCCAGCAGTGTAACCGGGACAGGACCCTACAATGAGCAGTTCTTC.

The chain combines TRBV5-5 with TRBJ1-1; D gene uncertain. Trimming cost V 3 bases and J 5 bases, with 17 bases left between them. This CDR3 has 15 amino acids. Germline lookup yields CDR1 SGHKS and CDR2 YYEKEE (reference sequence). CDR3 sequence reads: CASSSLTRLGTEAFF. CDR3 bases: TGTGCCAGCAGCTCCTTGACACGCCTGGGAACTGAAGCTTTCTTT.